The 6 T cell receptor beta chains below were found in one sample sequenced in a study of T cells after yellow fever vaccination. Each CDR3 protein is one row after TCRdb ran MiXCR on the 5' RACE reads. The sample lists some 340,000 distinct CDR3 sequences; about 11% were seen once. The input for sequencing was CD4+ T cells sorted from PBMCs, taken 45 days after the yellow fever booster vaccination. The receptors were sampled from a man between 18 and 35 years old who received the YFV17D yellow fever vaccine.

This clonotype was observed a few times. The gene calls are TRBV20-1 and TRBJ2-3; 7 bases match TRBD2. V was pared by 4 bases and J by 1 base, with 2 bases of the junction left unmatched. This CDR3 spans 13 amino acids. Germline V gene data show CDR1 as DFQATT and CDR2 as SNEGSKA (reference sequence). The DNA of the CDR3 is TGCAGTGCTACTCTAGCGGGCACAGATACGCAGTATTTT. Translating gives CSATLAGTDTQYF.

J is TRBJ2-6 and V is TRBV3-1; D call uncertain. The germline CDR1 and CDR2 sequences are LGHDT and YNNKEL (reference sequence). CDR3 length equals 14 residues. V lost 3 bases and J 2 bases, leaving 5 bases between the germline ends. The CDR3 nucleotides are TGTGCCAGCAGCCAGGGTGCTGGGGCCAACGTCCTGACTTTC. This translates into CASSQGAGANVLTF.

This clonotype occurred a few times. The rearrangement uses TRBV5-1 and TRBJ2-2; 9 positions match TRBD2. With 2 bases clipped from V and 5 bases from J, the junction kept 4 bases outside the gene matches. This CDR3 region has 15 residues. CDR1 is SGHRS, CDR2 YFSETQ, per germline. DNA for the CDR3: TGCGCCAGCAGCTTTCAGACTAGCGGTACCGGGGAGCTGTTTTTT. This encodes CASSFQTSGTGELFF.

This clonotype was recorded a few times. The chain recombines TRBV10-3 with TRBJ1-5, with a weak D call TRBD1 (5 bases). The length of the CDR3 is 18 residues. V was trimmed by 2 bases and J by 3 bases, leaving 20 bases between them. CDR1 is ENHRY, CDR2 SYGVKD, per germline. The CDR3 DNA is TGTGCCATCAGTGAGCTCGGGGCCGACGACCGCGTCAATCAGCCCCAGCATTTT. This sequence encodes CAISELGADDRVNQPQHF.

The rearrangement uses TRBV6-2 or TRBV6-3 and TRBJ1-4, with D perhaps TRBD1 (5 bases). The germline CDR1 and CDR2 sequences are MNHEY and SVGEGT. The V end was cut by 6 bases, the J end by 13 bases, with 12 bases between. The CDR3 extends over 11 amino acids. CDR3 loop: CASSQGEGLFF. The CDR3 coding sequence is TGTGCCAGCAGCCAAGGGGAGGGACTGTTTTTT.

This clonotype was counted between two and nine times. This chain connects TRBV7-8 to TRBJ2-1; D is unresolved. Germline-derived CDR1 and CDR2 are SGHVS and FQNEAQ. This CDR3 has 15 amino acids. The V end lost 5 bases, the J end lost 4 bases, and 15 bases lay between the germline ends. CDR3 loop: CASSPTLDLYNEQFF. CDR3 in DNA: TGTGCCAGCAGCCCGACCTTGGACCTATACAATGAGCAGTTCTTC.